These 32 T cell receptor beta chains share one sample of origin, sequenced in a study of blood T cell repertoires in COVID-19. TCRdb's table, derived via immunoSEQ multiplex PCR, lists solely in-frame clones and lacks some. Of around 100,000 clones detected, approximately 92% appear once; the ten largest clones hold roughly 32%. Sequenced input: peripheral blood. The receptors here all came from a woman aged 80 or over with acute or convalescent COVID-19.

The CDR3 loop is CASSFSSGGADTQYF. CDR3 DNA sequence: TGTGCCAGCAGTTTTTCTAGCGGGGGCGCAGATACGCAGTATTTT. The chain uses TRBV28 and TRBJ2-3; TRBD2 matches at 10 bases. CDR1 MDHEN and CDR2 SYDVKM come from the germline V gene. With 3 bases clipped from V and 4 bases from J, the junction kept 4 bases outside the gene matches. This CDR3 comprises 15 residues.

J is TRBJ1-2 and V is TRBV2, with a weak D call TRBD1 (5 bases). CDR1 and CDR2 (germline): SNHLY, FYNNEI. The V end lost 4 bases, the J end lost 2 bases, and 14 bases lay between the germline ends. The CDR3 extends over 15 amino acids. The CDR3 nucleotides are TGTGCCAGCAGTGCTGACAGAGGCGCCAACTATGGCTACACCTTC. Protein: CASSADRGANYGYTF.

The chain has TRBV10-3 and TRBJ2-3, with 9 bases identical to TRBD2. V lost 6 bases to trimming and J lost 0 bases; unmatched junction nucleotides: 7. CDR1 and CDR2 (germline): ENHRY, SYGVKD. The CDR3 spans 16 residues. The CDR3 region has the DNA TGTGCCATCAGAGGTGGAGCGGGGGGCAGCACAGATACGCAGTATTTT. Translated: CAIRGGAGGSTDTQYF.

V is TRBV18 and J is TRBJ1-2; weak D call: TRBD1 (6 bases). Trimming pared 3 bases from V and 8 bases from J, leaving 10 bases between. This CDR3 is 12 amino acids long. The germline V gene has CDR1 KGHSH and CDR2 LQKENI. CDR3 region: CASSPEGGGYTF. CDR3 bases: TGTGCCAGCTCACCGGAAGGGGGAGGCTACACCTTC. Combining the CDR3 with reference TRBV18 and TRBJ1-2 gives the whole variable domain NAGVMQNPRHLVRRRGQEARLRCSPMKGHSHVYWYRQLPEEGLKFMVYLQKENIIDESGMPKERFSAEFPKEGPSILRIQQVVRGDSAAYFCASSPEGGGYTFGSGTRLTVV.

The chain employs TRBV7-2 and TRBJ1-5; D unclear. This CDR3 is built from 14 residues. The V gene lost 1 base and the J gene lost 4 bases, with 8 bases spanning the gap. Germline values: CDR1 SGHTA, CDR2 FQGNSA. The CDR3 region is CASSLVQQNQPQHF. In DNA, the CDR3 is TGTGCCAGCAGCTTAGTACAGCAAAATCAGCCCCAGCATTTT.

A single count supports this clone. The V gene is TRBV29-1, the J gene TRBJ2-5, with D possibly TRBD2 on 6 matching bases. V was cut by 5 bases and J by 5 bases, with 18 bases left in between. The CDR3 loop spans 14 amino acids. Germline CDR1 reads SQVTM; CDR2 reads ANQGSEA. In nucleotides, the CDR3 is TGCAGCGTTCGCGGGACTCCGAAGGGGGAGACCCAGTACTTC. This encodes CSVRGTPKGETQYF.

The chain couples TRBV28 to TRBJ1-5; D uncertain. V gave up 6 bases and J gave up 2 bases, with 5 bases separating them. Per the germline V gene, CDR1 is MDHEN and CDR2 is SYDVKM. The CDR3 is made up of 12 amino acids. CDR3 in DNA: TGTGCCAGCAGCCTCGGCAATCAGCCCCAGCATTTT. Its protein is CASSLGNQPQHF. The whole variable domain, remainder taken from reference TRBV28 and TRBJ1-5, is DVKVTQSSRYLVKRTGEKVFLECVQDMDHENMFWYRQDPGLGLRLIYFSYDVKMKEKGDIPEGYSVSREKKERFSLILESASTNQTSMYLCASSLGNQPQHFGDGTRLSIL.

The J gene is TRBJ2-3, the V gene TRBV18; tentative D call: TRBD1 (5 bases). The ends were cut back, 6 bases at V and 0 bases at J, with 19 bases in the middle. This CDR3 has 17 residues. The germline gives CDR1 KGHSH, CDR2 LQKENI. In DNA form, the CDR3 reads TGTGCCAGCTCCGCTTCCTCGCGGCAGGGTAGCACAGATACGCAGTATTTT. This translates into CASSASSRQGSTDTQYF.

V and J are TRBV3-1 (or the pseudogene TRBV3-2) and TRBJ2-1, with TRBD2 identical over 8 bases. J was trimmed by 2 bases and V by 0 bases; bases with no gene match: 3. Germline values: CDR1 LGHDT, CDR2 YNNKEL (reference sequence). The CDR3 runs to 16 residues. The chain's CDR3 is CASSQDPGGAYNEQFF. DNA for the CDR3: TGTGCCAGCAGCCAAGACCCGGGAGGGGCCTACAATGAGCAGTTCTTC.

V and J are TRBV6-1 and TRBJ2-7, with 8 bases aligning to TRBD1. V shed 3 bases and J 4 bases; nucleotides not matched to a gene: 8. Germline values: CDR1 MNHNS, CDR2 SASEGT. The CDR3 runs 15 residues. The CDR3 here is CASSDVPGGEYEQYF. CDR3 bases: TGTGCCAGCAGTGATGTCCCAGGGGGCGAGTACGAGCAGTACTTC.

The chain combines TRBV29-1 with TRBJ2-2, with D perhaps matching TRBD1 (5 bases). The germline gives CDR1 SQVTM, CDR2 ANQGSEA. The CDR3 is 14 amino acids. The germline V and J ends were trimmed by 4 bases and 2 bases, with 11 bases remaining between them. In nucleotides, the CDR3 is TGCAGCGTTGTCACAGGTCGTAACACCGGGGAGCTGTTTTTT. Its protein is CSVVTGRNTGELFF.

The chain links TRBV5-4 to TRBJ2-7; 7 nucleotides match TRBD1. CDR3 length equals 15 residues. The J segment lost 5 bases and the V segment lost 2 bases, leaving 10 bases of the junction unmatched. CDR1 is SGHNT, CDR2 YYREEE, per germline (reference sequence). The CDR3 bases are TGTGCCAGCAGCTTCCCTGACAGGGCCTGGGACGAGCAGTACTTC. Amino acids: CASSFPDRAWDEQYF.

The chain combines TRBV19 with TRBJ1-6; 7 nucleotides agree with TRBD1. The CDR3 is 14 amino acids. CDR1 LNHDA and CDR2 SQIVND come from the germline V gene (reference sequence). V lost 6 bases and J lost 7; bases outside the gene matches: 6. The CDR3 loop is CASSLTGINSPLHF. CDR3 in DNA: TGTGCCAGTAGCTTGACAGGGATCAATTCACCCCTCCACTTT.

J is TRBJ1-2 and V is TRBV19, with a possible D match to TRBD1 (5 bases). V was shortened by 3 bases and J by 6 bases, with 8 bases between the two germline ends. Looked up from germline, CDR1 is LNHDA and CDR2 is SQIVND (reference sequence). The length of the CDR3 is 12 residues. The chain's CDR3 is CASSIQGDGYTF. The DNA of the CDR3 is TGTGCCAGTAGTATCCAGGGCGATGGCTACACCTTC.

The chain joins TRBV19 to TRBJ2-1; D uncertain. V was clipped by 6 bases and J by 4 bases, with 19 bases between them. Germline lookup yields CDR1 LNHDA and CDR2 SQIVND (reference sequence). The CDR3 loop spans 16 amino acids. The CDR3 loop is CASSPPAVLRYNEQFF. CDR3 coding DNA: TGTGCCAGTAGCCCCCCGGCAGTACTCAGGTACAATGAGCAGTTCTTC.

The chain couples TRBV28 to TRBJ1-2, with D possibly TRBD1 on 6 matching bases. Per the germline V gene, CDR1 is MDHEN and CDR2 is SYDVKM. Trimming shortened V by 4 bases and J by 5 bases, and 23 bases separated the two germline ends. The CDR3 length is 17 residues. CDR3 in DNA: TGTGCCAGCAGTTCGAACCCGCCTGGTATCAGGGGATATGGCTACACCTTC. Its protein is CASSSNPPGIRGYGYTF.

The chain has TRBV18 and TRBJ2-4; D is unclear. V lost 6 bases and J 5 bases, leaving 5 bases between the germline ends. Germline assignment: CDR1 KGHSH and CDR2 LQKENI. The CDR3 extends over 11 amino acids. The CDR3: CASSLQNIQYF. The CDR3 nucleotides read TGTGCCAGCTCTCTCCAAAACATTCAGTACTTC.

This chain joins TRBV7-7 and TRBJ2-5; the match to TRBD1 covers 9 bases. Germline values: CDR1 SSHAT, CDR2 FNYEAQ (reference sequence). CDR3 length: 13 amino acids. J lost 7 bases, V lost 1 base, and 1 base had no gene match. In nucleotides, the CDR3 is TGTGCCAGCAGCTTAGAGACAGGGGGGACCCAGTACTTC. It encodes CASSLETGGTQYF.

This rearrangement joins TRBV7-8 to TRBJ2-1; D is uncertain. V gave up 5 bases and J gave up 0 bases, with 11 bases separating them. In germline, CDR1 is SGHVS, CDR2 FQNEAQ. The CDR3 contains 15 residues. The DNA of the CDR3 is TGTGCCAGCAGCCCATACATGAACTCCTACAATGAGCAGTTCTTC. Its translation is CASSPYMNSYNEQFF.

This clone was counted between two and nine times. The V gene is TRBV2, the J gene TRBJ2-2, with 9 bases that match TRBD1. The CDR3 runs 14 residues. V was pared by 7 bases and J by 3 bases, with 3 bases of the junction left unmatched. Germline V gene lookup returns CDR1 SNHLY and CDR2 FYNNEI. CDR3 coding DNA: TGTGCCAGCACAGACAGGGGGTACACCGGGGAGCTGTTTTTT. Its protein is CASTDRGYTGELFF.

The rearrangement joins TRBV29-1 to TRBJ1-1; TRBD1 is a possible D gene (5 bases). CDR1 and CDR2 (germline): SQVTM, ANQGSEA. Between the trimmed V and J ends, which lost 6 bases and 6 bases, there was a span of 11 bases. The CDR3 is 11 amino acids. CDR3 coding DNA: TGCAGCGTCAAGCAGGGATCTGAAGCTTTCTTT. Its protein is CSVKQGSEAFF.

V and J are TRBV30 and TRBJ2-2, with TRBD1 identical over 9 bases. Germline V CDR1 and CDR2: GTSNPN, SVGIG (reference sequence). The CDR3 extends over 15 amino acids. The V gene end was trimmed by 1 base and the J gene end by 4 bases; junction bases not matched to a gene: 4. The CDR3 DNA is TGTGCCTGGAGTGGGGGACAGGGATCCACCGGGGAGCTGTTTTTT. Its translation: CAWSGGQGSTGELFF.

As DNA, the CDR3 is TGTGCCAGCAGCGTAGATGGACTTCCCTACGAGCAGTACTTC. Translation gives CASSVDGLPYEQYF. This chain links TRBV9 with TRBJ2-7; TRBD2 might be the D (5 bases). Germline V gene lookup returns CDR1 SGDLS and CDR2 YYNGEE. The CDR3 has 14 amino acids. V was trimmed by 0 bases and J by 2 bases, leaving 9 bases between them.

V gene TRBV10-3 combines with J gene TRBJ1-6; possibly TRBD1 for D (6 bases). The germline gives CDR1 ENHRY, CDR2 SYGVKD. The CDR3 extends over 15 amino acids. V was pared by 2 bases and J by 4 bases, with 9 bases between. CDR3 nucleotide sequence: TGTGCCATCAGTGAGGACAGGACTTATAATTCACCCCTCCACTTT. It is translated as CAISEDRTYNSPLHF.

The rearrangement joins TRBV7-2 to TRBJ1-2; D is undetermined. CDR1 SGHTA and CDR2 FQGNSA come from the germline V gene. The CDR3 has 16 residues. The V end lost 4 bases, the J end lost 2 bases, and 17 bases lay between the germline ends. The CDR3 here is CASSSGLGGRNYGYTF. For the CDR3, the DNA is TGTGCCAGCAGCTCCGGCCTTGGAGGGCGCAACTATGGCTACACCTTC.

The chain uses TRBV4-2 and TRBJ1-2; D not certain. V lost 1 base and J lost 4, with 16 bases in between. This CDR3 comprises 16 residues. The germline V gene has CDR1 LGHNA and CDR2 YNFKEQ. The CDR3 DNA reads TGTGCCAGCAGCCAAGCGGGCGGCGAGGGAGGCTATGGCTACACCTTC. It yields the protein CASSQAGGEGGYGYTF.

The rearrangement links TRBV5-4 to TRBJ1-1; no clear D. Deletions cut 3 bases from V and 2 bases from J, with 8 bases between. The CDR3 covers 13 residues. In germline, CDR1 is SGHNT, CDR2 YYREEE (reference sequence). CDR3: CASSSVYNTEAFF. In DNA, the CDR3 is TGTGCCAGCAGCTCGGTTTATAACACTGAAGCTTTCTTT. Looking up the rest from reference TRBV5-4 and TRBJ1-1 gives the full variable domain: ETGVTQSPTHLIKTRGQQVTLRCSSQSGHNTVSWYQQALGQGPQFIFQYYREEENGRGNFPPRFSGLQFPNYSSELNVNALELDDSALYLCASSSVYNTEAFFGQGTRLTVV.

The V and J genes are TRBV12-3 or TRBV12-4 and TRBJ1-2; weak D call: TRBD1 (5 bases). This CDR3 is 13 amino acids long. The V end was cut by 6 bases, the J end by 4 bases, with 12 bases between. Here the CDR3 reads CASRVDSGYGYTF. As DNA, the CDR3 is TGTGCCAGCAGGGTCGACAGTGGCTATGGCTACACCTTC.

This clone was seen once. The chain combines TRBV28 with TRBJ1-1; possibly TRBD1 for D (5 bases). Trimming took 5 bases from V and 4 from J, leaving 11 bases between them. CDR3 length equals 13 residues. CDR1 and CDR2 (germline): MDHEN, SYDVKM. CDR3 in DNA: TGTGCCAGCAGTCTGACAGAAAGCACTGAAGCTTTCTTT. It translates to CASSLTESTEAFF.

The chain is built from TRBV7-2 and TRBJ2-7, with 9 bases aligning to TRBD1. Trimming took 7 bases from V and 5 from J; bases not matched to a gene: 9. The CDR3 sequence is 14 residues long. The germline V gene encodes CDR1 SGHTA and CDR2 FQGNSA. The CDR3 DNA reads as TGTGCCAGCAACGGACAGGGGATCCTAAACGAGCAGTACTTC. This sequence encodes CASNGQGILNEQYF.

V usage is TRBV4-3 and J usage is TRBJ2-7; tentatively, D is TRBD1 (6 bases). V was shortened by 1 base and J by 4 bases, with 17 bases between the two germline ends. The germline CDR1 and CDR2 sequences are LGHNA and YSLEER. This CDR3 comprises 16 residues. CDR3: CASSQAQGRVTYEQYF. The CDR3 nucleotides are TGCGCCAGCAGCCAAGCACAGGGAAGGGTAACATACGAGCAGTACTTC.

The rearrangement links TRBV7-2 to TRBJ2-7, with TRBD2 matching 9 bases. The trim removed 7 bases at V and 0 bases at J, leaving 10 bases unmatched. CDR3 size: 16 residues. Germline assignment: CDR1 SGHTA and CDR2 FQGNSA. The CDR3 protein is CASTRGSGGPSYEQYF. Written as DNA, the CDR3 is TGTGCCAGCACCCGGGGGAGCGGGGGGCCCTCCTACGAGCAGTACTTC.